The clone carrying this T cell receptor beta chain was counted ten times or more. Its antigen is as yet unknown. The sample originates from a study of T cell repertoires in cytomegalovirus infection. Background on the study: Public TCR beta signatures were indicative of both CMV infection and a matching HLA type. Broader study findings: Within the response measured ex vivo, HLA-C-restricted CMV-specific TCR beta clonotypes were dominant. Carriers of CMV and the relevant HLA type were discriminated by public TCR beta frequency.

MiXCR was run by TCRdb on the reads, yielding one entry per CDR3 protein. The sample carries about 130,000 distinct CDR3 sequences, 20% to 30% recorded once. Material for sequencing was PBMCs, sequenced either directly or after in vitro stimulation (not recorded which). The receptor was isolated from a human donor in good health (CMV status not recorded). Some clones in this sample may be carry-over from other donors' samples.

The CDR3 reads CASSLRASGAPYEQYF. As DNA, the CDR3 is TGTGCCAGCAGCTTACGGGCTTCCGGGGCCCCCTACGAGCAGTACTTC. V is TRBV7-6 and J is TRBJ2-7, with D perhaps matching TRBD1 or TRBD2 (5 bases each). Germline assignment: CDR1 SGHVS and CDR2 FNYEAQ. The CDR3 has 16 amino acids. The V and J ends lost 2 bases and 2 bases respectively, with 16 bases between them.